These T cell receptor beta chains were read from a single sample in a study of T cells in Graves' hyperthyroidism and ophthalmopathy. TCRdb recomputed calls from the multiplex PCR reads with MiXCR, one row per CDR3 protein. The sample holds under 300,000 distinct CDR3 sequences; 22% are singletons and the top ten take roughly 60%. The sequencing input was blood. These receptors were obtained from a man aged 25-40 years with Graves' ophthalmopathy. The CDR3 runs from the conserved cysteine through the conserved F or W. D genes are given only for firm matches. The size field is filled for only some rows; it gives once, few, many or a size class.

V: TRBV5-1; D: TRBD2; J: TRBJ2-3; size: few; CDR3: CASSLGTSLGTQYF; DNA: TGTGCCAGCAGCTTAGGGACTAGTCTCGGTACGCAGTATTTT
V: TRBV6-1; D: NA; J: TRBJ1-3; size: few; CDR3: CASLAVSGNTIYF; DNA: TGTGCCAGCTTGGCTGTCTCTGGAAACACCATATATTTT
V: TRBV20-1; D: TRBD2; J: TRBJ2-1; size: NA; CDR3: CSARDQAGGNEQFF; DNA: TGCAGTGCTAGAGATCAGGCGGGAGGCAATGAGCAGTTCTTC
V: TRBV19; D: NA; J: TRBJ1-1; size: NA; CDR3: CASSIKGSTEAFF; DNA: TGTGCCAGTAGTATAAAAGGTTCCACTGAAGCTTTCTTT
V: TRBV28; D: NA; J: TRBJ2-7; size: NA; CDR3: CASRPGKVPYEQYF; DNA: TGTGCCAGCAGACCGGGGAAGGTACCCTACGAGCAGTACTTC
V: TRBV2; D: NA; J: TRBJ2-1; size: NA; CDR3: CASSVDNGQFF; DNA: TGTGCCAGCAGTGTAGACAATGGGCAGTTCTTC
V: TRBV7-3; D: NA; J: TRBJ2-1; size: NA; CDR3: CASSLAQAGGNEQFF; DNA: TGTGCCAGCAGCTTAGCCCAGGCAGGGGGGAATGAGCAGTTCTTC
V: TRBV14; D: TRBD2; J: TRBJ2-3; size: many; CDR3: CASSQDLLAGARSTDTQYF; DNA: TGTGCCAGCAGCCAAGATCTCCTAGCGGGAGCCCGAAGCACAGATACGCAGTATTTT
V: TRBV20-1; D: TRBD2; J: TRBJ2-2; size: NA; CDR3: CSARTSGRVANTGELFF; DNA: TGCAGTGCTAGGACTAGCGGGAGGGTCGCGAACACCGGGGAGCTGTTTTTT
V: TRBV24-1; D: NA; J: TRBJ2-7; size: NA; CDR3: CAASERDEQYF; DNA: TGTGCCGCCAGTGAAAGGGACGAGCAGTACTTC
V: TRBV27; D: TRBD1; J: TRBJ1-2; size: NA; CDR3: CASSSGGGRYGYTF; DNA: TGTGCCAGCAGTTCAGGGGGGGGGCGCTATGGCTACACCTTC
V: TRBV5-4; D: TRBD1; J: TRBJ1-1; size: few; CDR3: CASSVRDRVGTEAFF; DNA: TGTGCCAGCAGCGTCAGGGACAGGGTCGGTACTGAAGCTTTCTTT
V: TRBV5-1; D: TRBD2; J: TRBJ2-7; size: few; CDR3: CASSPLIGGGTYEQYF; DNA: TGCGCCAGCAGCCCCCTTATTGGCGGGGGGACCTACGAGCAGTACTTC
V: TRBV7-2; D: NA; J: TRBJ2-7; size: many; CDR3: CASSQGSFNYEQYF; DNA: TGTGCCAGCAGCCAGGGGTCGTTCAACTACGAGCAGTACTTC